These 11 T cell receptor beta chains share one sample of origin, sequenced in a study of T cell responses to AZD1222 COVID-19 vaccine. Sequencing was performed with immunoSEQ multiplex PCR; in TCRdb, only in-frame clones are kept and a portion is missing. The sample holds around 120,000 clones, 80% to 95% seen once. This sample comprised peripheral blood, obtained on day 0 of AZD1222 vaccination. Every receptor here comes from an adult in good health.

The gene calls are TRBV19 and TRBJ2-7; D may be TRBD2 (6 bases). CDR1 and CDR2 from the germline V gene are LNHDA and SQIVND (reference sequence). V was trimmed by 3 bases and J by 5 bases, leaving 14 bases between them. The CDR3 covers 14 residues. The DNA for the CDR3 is TGTGCCAGTAGTATTGGGCTAGCGACTAACGAGCAGTACTTC. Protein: CASSIGLATNEQYF.

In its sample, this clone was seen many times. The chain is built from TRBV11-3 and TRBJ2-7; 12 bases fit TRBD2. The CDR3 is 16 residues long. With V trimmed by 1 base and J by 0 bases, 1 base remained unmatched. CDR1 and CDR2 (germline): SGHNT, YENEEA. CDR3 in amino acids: CASSLGTSGASYEQYF. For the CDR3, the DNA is TGTGCCAGCAGCTTAGGGACTAGCGGGGCCTCCTACGAGCAGTACTTC.

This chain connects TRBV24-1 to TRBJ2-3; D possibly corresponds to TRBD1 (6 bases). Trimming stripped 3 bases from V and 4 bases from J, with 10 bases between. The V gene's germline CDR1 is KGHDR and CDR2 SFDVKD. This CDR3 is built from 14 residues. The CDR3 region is CATSDEQGPDTQYF. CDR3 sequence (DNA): TGTGCCACCAGTGATGAACAGGGCCCAGATACGCAGTATTTT.

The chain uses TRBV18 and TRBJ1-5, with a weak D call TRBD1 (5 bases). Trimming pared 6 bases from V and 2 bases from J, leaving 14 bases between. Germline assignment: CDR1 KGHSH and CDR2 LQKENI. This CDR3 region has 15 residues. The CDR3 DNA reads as TGTGCCAGCTCGGGTCAGGGAGGTCGCAATCAGCCCCAGCATTTT. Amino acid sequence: CASSGQGGRNQPQHF. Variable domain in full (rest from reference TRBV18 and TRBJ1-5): NAGVMQNPRHLVRRRGQEARLRCSPMKGHSHVYWYRQLPEEGLKFMVYLQKENIIDESGMPKERFSAEFPKEGPSILRIQQVVRGDSAAYFCASSGQGGRNQPQHFGDGTRLSIL.

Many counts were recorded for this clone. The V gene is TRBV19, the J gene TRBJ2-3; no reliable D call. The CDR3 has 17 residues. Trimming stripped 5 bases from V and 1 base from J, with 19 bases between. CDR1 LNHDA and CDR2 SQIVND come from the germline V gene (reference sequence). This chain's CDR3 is CASSFQAAFPRTDTQYF. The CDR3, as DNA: TGTGCCAGTAGTTTCCAAGCCGCCTTCCCCCGCACAGATACGCAGTATTTT.

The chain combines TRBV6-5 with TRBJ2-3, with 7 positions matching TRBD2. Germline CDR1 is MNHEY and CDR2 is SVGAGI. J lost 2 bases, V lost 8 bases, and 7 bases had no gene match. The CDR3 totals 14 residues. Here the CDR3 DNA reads TGTGCCAGCCCCCCGACTAGCTACACAGATACGCAGTATTTT. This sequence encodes CASPPTSYTDTQYF.

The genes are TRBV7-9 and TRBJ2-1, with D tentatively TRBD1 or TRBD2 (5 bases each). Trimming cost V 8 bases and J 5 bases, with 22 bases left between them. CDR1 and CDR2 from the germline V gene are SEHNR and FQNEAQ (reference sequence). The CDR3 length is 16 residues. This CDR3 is CASFLIRDPTNNEQFF. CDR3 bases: TGTGCCAGCTTCCTGATCCGGGACCCGACGAACAATGAGCAGTTCTTC.

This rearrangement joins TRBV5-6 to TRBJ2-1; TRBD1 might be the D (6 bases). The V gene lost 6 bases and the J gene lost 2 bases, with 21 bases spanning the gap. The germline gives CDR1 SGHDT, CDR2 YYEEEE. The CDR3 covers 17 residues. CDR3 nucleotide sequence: TGTGCCAGCATCTTTTGGACAGAAGCCTTGACCTACAATGAGCAGTTCTTC. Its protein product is CASIFWTEALTYNEQFF.

CDR3 in DNA: TGCAGCGTTGGTTTTGGTGCCTTCACGGGGAACTATGGCTACACCTTC. Its translation is CSVGFGAFTGNYGYTF. The genes are TRBV29-1 and TRBJ1-2; D remains ambiguous. CDR3 length equals 16 residues. V lost 4 bases, J lost 2 bases, and 20 bases lay in between. From germline, CDR1 is SQVTM and CDR2 ANQGSEA.

CDR3 sequence reads: CASSSGQGDEQYF. The CDR3 nucleotides are TGTGCCAGCAGCTCCGGGCAGGGTGACGAGCAGTACTTC. The J gene is TRBJ2-7, the V gene TRBV7-6; TRBD1 might be the D (5 bases). Germline CDR1 SGHVS, CDR2 FNYEAQ. Trimming shortened V by 4 bases and J by 5 bases, and 12 bases separated the two germline ends. The CDR3 length is 13 residues.

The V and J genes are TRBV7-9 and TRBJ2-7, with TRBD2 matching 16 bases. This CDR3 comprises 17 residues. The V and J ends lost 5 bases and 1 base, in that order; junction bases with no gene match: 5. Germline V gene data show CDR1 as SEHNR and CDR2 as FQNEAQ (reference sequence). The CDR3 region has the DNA TGTGCCAGCAGCATGGGACTAGCGGGAGGGCGTTCCTACGAGCAGTACTTC. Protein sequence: CASSMGLAGGRSYEQYF.